These 20 T cell receptor beta chains originate from one sample sequenced in a study of spatial heterogeneity in lung cancer (dated 2019 in TCRdb). Libraries came from 5' RACE. This sample was sequenced with a NextSeq 500. Through fastp at Q25 and MiXCR, TCRdb rebuilt clones from the public reads, retaining in-frame beta chains. Entries are consolidated by CDR3 protein sequence, retaining the most common genes and DNA. For this sample there are 50,000 to 55,000 distinct CDR3 sequences; 6% to 9% appear just once. The top ten clones comprise about 3% of the sample. Sample time point, as interpreted from the label and publication: sample taken at primary tumor resection. For TCR sequencing, whole RNA was extracted from tumor and nontumor lung tissue, or from cryopreserved PBMC samples, and no cell sorting was done. The sequencing here drew on PBMCs, taken at surgery. The receptors were sampled from a female donor with early-stage non-small cell lung cancer.

Many counts were recorded for this clonotype. This chain links TRBV7-2 with TRBJ1-1; D remains ambiguous. The CDR3 contains 14 residues. V shed 3 bases and J shed 8 bases, with 16 bases lying between them. CDR1 and CDR2 (germline): SGHTA, FQGNSA. The CDR3: CASSFGRYISEAFF. CDR3 DNA: TGTGCCAGCAGCTTTGGCCGTTATATCTCGGAAGCTTTCTTT.

This clonotype was seen at least ten times. The CDR3 nucleotides are TGTGCCAGCAGTTATCGGGGCGGCTACGAGCAGTACTTC. It codes for CASSYRGGYEQYF. This chain joins TRBV6-6 and TRBJ2-7, with D possibly called TRBD1 or TRBD2 (5 bases each). CDR3 size: 13 residues. V was clipped by 3 bases and J by 3 bases, with 9 bases between them. In germline, CDR1 is MNHNY, CDR2 SVGAGI (reference sequence).

This chain uses TRBV3-1 with TRBJ2-7, with D maybe TRBD1 (5 bases). The germline gives CDR1 LGHDT, CDR2 YNNKEL (reference sequence). With 5 bases removed from V and 4 bases from J, the gap between germline ends came to 9 bases. This CDR3 has 12 amino acids. The DNA of the CDR3 is TGTGCCAGCAGCTTCCGACAGTACGAGCAGTACTTC. Translated, it gives CASSFRQYEQYF.

The chain carries TRBV7-9 and TRBJ1-2; D might be TRBD1 (5 bases). CDR3 length equals 14 residues. V was clipped by 7 bases and J by 4 bases, with 16 bases between them. Germline V lookup: CDR1 SEHNR, CDR2 FQNEAQ (reference sequence). CDR3 protein: CASTHGTLLYGYTF. Here the CDR3 DNA reads TGTGCCAGCACCCATGGGACTCTCCTCTATGGCTACACCTTC.

This clonotype was found many times. The gene calls are TRBV12-3 or TRBV12-4 and TRBJ2-3; D remains unclear. The CDR3 runs to 15 residues. V lost 5 bases and J 0 bases, leaving 12 bases between the germline ends. The CDR3 nucleotides read TGTGCCAGCAGTCTTCAGTGGGTTAGCACAGATACGCAGTATTTT. Translation gives CASSLQWVSTDTQYF.

This clonotype came up many times. In DNA form, the CDR3 reads TGCGCCAGCAGTGAGTCAGGGGTAACTGGGGAGGCCCTCCACTTT. This sequence encodes CASSESGVTGEALHF. The chain links TRBV10-2 to TRBJ1-6; TRBD1 might be the D (5 bases). Trimming pared 0 bases from V and 14 bases from J, leaving 17 bases between. This CDR3 has 15 amino acids. The germline V gene has CDR1 WSHSY and CDR2 SAAADI.

The V gene is TRBV5-5, the J gene TRBJ2-5, with TRBD1 matching over 7 bases. The V gene's germline CDR1 is SGHKS and CDR2 YYEKEE (reference sequence). The CDR3 covers 13 residues. With 2 bases clipped from V and 3 bases from J, the junction kept 1 base outside the gene matches. The DNA for the CDR3 is TGTGCCAGCAGCTTTGGGACAGAAGAGACCCAGTACTTC. It specifies CASSFGTEETQYF.

This clonotype was seen many times. The rearrangement joins TRBV5-1 to TRBJ1-2; D ambiguous. Trimming shortened V by 0 bases and J by 4 bases, and 10 bases separated the two germline ends. This CDR3 contains 14 residues. The germline V gene has CDR1 SGHRS and CDR2 YFSETQ. CDR3: CASSLEGPTYGYTF. The CDR3 DNA follows: TGCGCCAGCAGCTTGGAGGGCCCTACCTATGGCTACACCTTC. The whole variable domain, remainder taken from reference TRBV5-1 and TRBJ1-2, is KAGVTQTPRYLIKTRGQQVTLSCSPISGHRSVSWYQQTPGQGLQFLFEYFSETQRNKGNFPGRFSGRQFSNSRSEMNVSTLELGDSALYLCASSLEGPTYGYTFGSGTRLTVV.

This clonotype was picked up many times. This sequence joins TRBV5-1 and TRBJ2-7; D tentatively reads TRBD1 or TRBD2 (6 bases each). Germline V gene data show CDR1 as SGHRS and CDR2 as YFSETQ. Trimming stripped 3 bases from V and 0 bases from J, with 10 bases between. This CDR3 comprises 14 residues. In DNA form, the CDR3 reads TGCGCCAGCAGCTCGGGGGACAACTCCTACGAGCAGTACTTC. Its translation: CASSSGDNSYEQYF.

This clonotype was counted at least ten times. The J gene is TRBJ2-5, the V gene TRBV20-1, with 8 bases lining up with TRBD2. CDR3 length: 13 residues. Germline trimming cut 3 bases from V and 4 bases from J; bases unmatched to any gene: 4. Germline V gives CDR1 DFQATT, CDR2 SNEGSKA (reference sequence). CDR3 region: CSARGTSLETQYF. In DNA form, the CDR3 reads TGCAGTGCTAGGGGGACTAGTCTAGAGACCCAGTACTTC.

This clonotype has at least ten counts. The gene calls are TRBV28 and TRBJ2-3, with D perhaps given as TRBD1 or TRBD2 (5 bases each). Per the germline V gene, CDR1 is MDHEN and CDR2 is SYDVKM. Trimming pared 4 bases from V and 1 base from J, leaving 12 bases between. The CDR3 runs to 15 residues. The CDR3 here is CASSSRVGGTDTQYF. The CDR3 DNA reads as TGTGCCAGCAGTTCCAGGGTGGGGGGCACAGATACGCAGTATTTT.

The rearrangement joins TRBV12-3 or TRBV12-4 to TRBJ2-4, with D possibly matching TRBD1 (6 bases). The CDR3 consists of 16 residues. With 5 bases removed from V and 4 bases from J, the gap between germline ends came to 18 bases. DNA for the CDR3: TGTGCCAGCAGTCCGGACAGAACACAATTGAAAAACATTCAGTACTTC. Translated, it gives CASSPDRTQLKNIQYF.

The table lists this clonotype with many counts. This chain joins TRBV27 and TRBJ2-1, with D tentatively TRBD1 or TRBD2 (5 bases each). The CDR3 spans 11 residues. CDR1 and CDR2 (germline): MNHEY, SMNVEV (reference sequence). The V and J ends lost 4 bases and 7 bases respectively, with 5 bases between them. CDR3 nucleotide sequence: TGTGCCAGCAGTTGGGGGAATGAGCAGTTCTTC. Encoded protein: CASSWGNEQFF.

Notes on this clonotype: Its ends do not fully match the called genes, so a read error is possible. This chain joins TRBV15 and TRBJ1-3; possibly TRBD1 for D (6 bases). CDR1 and CDR2 from the germline V gene are LNHNV and YYDKDF (reference sequence). The CDR3 is made up of 14 amino acids. CDR3 nucleotides: TGTGCCACCAGCAGCGGGACACCGGGAAACATCATATATTTT. It translates to CATSSGTPGNIIYF.

Here the CDR3 reads CSAIIRVYEQYF. The DNA of the CDR3 is TGCAGTGCTATTATAAGGGTCTACGAGCAGTACTTC. The rearrangement joins TRBV20-1 to TRBJ2-7; D remains ambiguous. In germline, CDR1 is DFQATT, CDR2 SNEGSKA (reference sequence). Between the trimmed V and J ends, which lost 4 bases and 3 bases, there was a span of 10 bases. The CDR3 covers 12 residues.

This clonotype has ten or more counts. V is TRBV5-1 and J is TRBJ2-7; D gene uncertain. CDR1 SGHRS and CDR2 YFSETQ come from the germline V gene. V was cut by 0 bases and J by 3 bases, with 7 bases left in between. The CDR3 covers 13 residues. The CDR3 nucleotides read TGCGCCAGCAGCTTGGCAGCAGACTACGAGCAGTACTTC. Translated, it gives CASSLAADYEQYF.

This clonotype was seen at least ten times. V gene TRBV2 combines with J gene TRBJ2-1; 8 bases match TRBD1. J gave up 6 bases and V 6 bases, and 10 bases lay outside the gene matches. The CDR3 loop spans 15 amino acids. CDR1 SNHLY and CDR2 FYNNEI come from the germline V gene. Here the CDR3 DNA reads TGTGCCAGCAGAGGCGAGCAGGGGGCTAGCAATGAGCAGTTCTTC. Its translation: CASRGEQGASNEQFF.

This clonotype was seen many times. The chain carries TRBV28 and TRBJ2-4; unclear D gene. Deletions cut 3 bases from V and 6 bases from J, with 12 bases between. CDR1 and CDR2 (germline): MDHEN, SYDVKM. The CDR3 extends over 14 amino acids. CDR3 DNA: TGTGCCAGCAGTTTTTCGGGCGGTGGAAACATTCAGTACTTC. Translated, it gives CASSFSGGGNIQYF.

This rearrangement joins TRBV5-1 to TRBJ2-7; D perhaps matches TRBD2 (5 bases). CDR3 length equals 15 residues. Between the trimmed V and J ends, which lost 5 bases and 5 bases, there was a span of 20 bases. The germline CDR1 and CDR2 sequences are SGHRS and YFSETQ. The CDR3 loop reads CASRGILIGGNEQYF. DNA of the CDR3: TGCGCCAGCAGAGGGATACTTATAGGAGGAAACGAGCAGTACTTC. The whole variable domain, filled in from reference TRBV5-1 and TRBJ2-7, reads KAGVTQTPRYLIKTRGQQVTLSCSPISGHRSVSWYQQTPGQGLQFLFEYFSETQRNKGNFPGRFSGRQFSNSRSEMNVSTLELGDSALYLCASRGILIGGNEQYFGPGTRLTVT.

This clonotype was recorded many times. V and J are TRBV11-1 and TRBJ2-1; weak D call: TRBD2 (5 bases). Deletions cut 2 bases from V and 1 base from J, with 12 bases between. There are 16 residues in the CDR3. Per the germline V gene, CDR1 is SGHAT and CDR2 is FQDESV (reference sequence). The CDR3 region is CASSLHRTGSYNEQFF. CDR3 coding DNA: TGTGCCAGCAGCTTACACCGGACTGGGTCCTACAATGAGCAGTTCTTC.